This T cell receptor beta chain was sequenced for a study of CD4 T cells in relation to SARS-CoV-2 and coronaviruses. Study at large: TCR beta CDR3s were sequenced after approximately nine-day antigen culture of PBMCs.

Germline V gene lookup returns CDR1 SEHNR and CDR2 FQNEAQ (reference sequence). Losses at the gene ends were 7 bases for V and 8 bases for J; bases not matched to a gene: 17. This CDR3 is 17 amino acids long. The unexposed donors gave CD4+ T cells in 2011-2018, prior to COVID-19. The cells were cultured for under twelve days before CD4+ T cells were isolated. Unexposed-donor CD4+ T cells were probed with SARS-CoV-2 S/N and four cold-coronavirus spikes, cells permitting. Half the medium was replaced with IL-2 medium on days 3 and 7. Only in-frame clones appear in the TCRdb table, and some are missing; sequencing was by immunoSEQ multiplex PCR. Here the sample spans approximately 20,000 clones, about 80% being singletons. Of note for this clone: As yet, its antigen is unknown.

Findings and caveats of the study: Crossreactive clones expanded significantly less to SARS-CoV-2 than monoreactive clones.

The chain couples TRBV7-9 to TRBJ1-4, with 9 bases matching TRBD1. Sequencing used CD4+ T cells from PBMCs, cultured in vitro. The origin of this receptor is a human donor in good health. The CDR3 here is CASTPQAGGQGREKLFF. The CDR3 nucleotides read TGTGCCAGCACCCCCCAGGCTGGAGGACAGGGGAGAGAAAAACTGTTTTTT.